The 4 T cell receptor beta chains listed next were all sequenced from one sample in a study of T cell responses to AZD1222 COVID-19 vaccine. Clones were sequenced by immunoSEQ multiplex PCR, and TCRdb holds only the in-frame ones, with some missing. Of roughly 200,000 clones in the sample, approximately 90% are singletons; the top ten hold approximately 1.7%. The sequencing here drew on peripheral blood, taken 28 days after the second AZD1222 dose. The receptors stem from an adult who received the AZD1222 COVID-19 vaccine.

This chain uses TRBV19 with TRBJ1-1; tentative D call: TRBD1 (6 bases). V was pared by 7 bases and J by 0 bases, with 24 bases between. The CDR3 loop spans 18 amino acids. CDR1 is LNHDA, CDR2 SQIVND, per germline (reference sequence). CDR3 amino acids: CASTTLKFGGGLNTEAFF. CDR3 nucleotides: TGTGCCAGTACCACACTCAAGTTCGGAGGGGGTTTGAACACTGAAGCTTTCTTT. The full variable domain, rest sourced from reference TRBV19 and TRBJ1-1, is DGGITQSPKYLFRKEGQNVTLSCEQNLNHDAMYWYRQDPGQGLRLIYYSQIVNDFQKGDIAEGYSVSREKKESFPLTVTSAQKNPTAFYLCASTTLKFGGGLNTEAFFGQGTRLTVV.

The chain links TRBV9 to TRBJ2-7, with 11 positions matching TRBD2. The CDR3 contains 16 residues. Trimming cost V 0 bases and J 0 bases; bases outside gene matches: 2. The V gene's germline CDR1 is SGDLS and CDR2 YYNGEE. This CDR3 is CASSVGGTSGSYEQYF. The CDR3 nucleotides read TGTGCCAGCAGCGTAGGCGGGACTAGCGGCTCCTACGAGCAGTACTTC.

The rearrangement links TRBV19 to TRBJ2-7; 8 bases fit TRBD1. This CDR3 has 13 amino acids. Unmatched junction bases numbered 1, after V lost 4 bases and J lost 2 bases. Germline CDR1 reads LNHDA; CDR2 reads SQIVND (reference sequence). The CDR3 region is CASSRDRTYEQYF. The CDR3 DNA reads TGTGCCAGTAGTAGGGACAGGACCTACGAGCAGTACTTC.

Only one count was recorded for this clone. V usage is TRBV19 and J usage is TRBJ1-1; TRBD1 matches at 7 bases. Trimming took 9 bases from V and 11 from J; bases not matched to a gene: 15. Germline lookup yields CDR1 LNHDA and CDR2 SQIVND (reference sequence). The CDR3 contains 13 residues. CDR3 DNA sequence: TGTGCCAGCTACCGGGACAGTGGTTTGGGGGCTTTCTTT. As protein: CASYRDSGLGAFF.